The 22 T cell receptor beta chains in this list originate from one sample, sequenced in a study of immune evolution from preneoplasia to lung adenocarcinoma. This table comes from immunoSEQ multiplex PCR, and its TCRdb copy is limited to in-frame clones, with some not included. The sample lists 6,000 to 8,500 clones, roughly 77% occurring once. The sample taken for sequencing was FFPE minimally invasive lung adenocarcinoma tissue. The receptors were gathered from a person between 65 and 79 years old with lung adenocarcinoma.

The chain carries TRBV25-1 and TRBJ2-1, with D perhaps matching TRBD2 (5 bases). The CDR3 consists of 12 residues. The V end was cut by 6 bases, the J end by 9 bases, with 12 bases between. Germline V gives CDR1 MGHDK, CDR2 SYGVNS. The CDR3 DNA reads as TGTGCCAGCAGGTACGGACTCGGTGAGCAGTTCTTC. It codes for CASRYGLGEQFF.

The chain recombines TRBV5-6 with TRBJ1-1; D is undetermined. CDR3 length: 16 amino acids. V was clipped by 0 bases and J by 2 bases, with 14 bases between them. The V gene's germline CDR1 is SGHDT and CDR2 YYEEEE. The CDR3 loop is CASSLVLGPTNTEAFF. The CDR3 coding sequence is TGTGCCAGCAGCTTGGTTCTAGGCCCAACTAACACTGAAGCTTTCTTT.

This chain links TRBV7-3 with TRBJ2-4; no definite D call. Trimming shortened V by 5 bases and J by 6 bases, and 11 bases separated the two germline ends. The CDR3 spans 13 residues. Germline V gene sequence: CDR1 SGHTA, CDR2 FQGTGA. The CDR3 coding sequence is TGTGCCAGCAGCCCCTTGGGCGGAAACATTCAGTACTTC. This encodes CASSPLGGNIQYF.

The chain combines TRBV28 with TRBJ2-5, with 11 bases aligning to TRBD2. The CDR3 sequence is 15 residues long. The ends lost 6 bases at V and 2 bases at J; junction bases unmatched: 5. Germline V gene data show CDR1 as MDHEN and CDR2 as SYDVKM. The CDR3 coding sequence is TGTGCCAGCAGATTAGCGGGAGGGGGTCAAGAGACCCAGTACTTC. This encodes CASRLAGGGQETQYF.

The CDR3 protein is CASSLFVSSGAYEQYF. In DNA form, the CDR3 reads TGTGCCAGCAGTTTATTCGTTTCTAGCGGGGCCTACGAGCAGTACTTC. The chain uses TRBV28 and TRBJ2-7, with 9 bases fitting TRBD2. The V segment lost 1 base and the J segment 2 bases; nucleotides outside the gene matches: 6. The CDR3 consists of 16 residues. Germline V gene data show CDR1 as MDHEN and CDR2 as SYDVKM.

V is TRBV19 and J is TRBJ1-2; 7 positions agree with TRBD1. Germline V lookup: CDR1 LNHDA, CDR2 SQIVND (reference sequence). The CDR3 has 14 amino acids. With 0 bases clipped from V and 4 bases from J, the junction kept 2 bases outside the gene matches. The CDR3 sequence: CASSIEHRGYGYTF. Written as DNA, the CDR3 is TGTGCCAGTAGTATAGAGCACAGGGGCTATGGCTACACCTTC.

The V gene is TRBV5-8, the J gene TRBJ2-7, with 8 bases that match TRBD1. This CDR3 contains 14 residues. After removal of 4 bases from V and 0 bases from J, the junction contained 3 bases not matched to a gene. CDR1 SGHTS and CDR2 YDEGEE come from the germline V gene. Here the CDR3 DNA reads TGTGCCAGCAGCGCGGGACAGGTCTCCTACGAGCAGTACTTC. Protein sequence: CASSAGQVSYEQYF.

The gene calls are TRBV29-1 and TRBJ2-5; 11 nucleotides match TRBD1. Germline values: CDR1 SQVTM, CDR2 ANQGSEA. CDR3 length: 13 residues. With V trimmed by 4 bases and J by 5 bases, 3 bases remained unmatched. The CDR3 loop is CSVVGTGGETQYF. CDR3 nucleotides: TGCAGCGTTGTAGGGACAGGGGGGGAGACCCAGTACTTC.

The genes are TRBV7-2 and TRBJ1-5, with TRBD1 as a possible D gene (5 bases). CDR3 length: 13 residues. The V end lost 6 bases, the J end lost 7 bases, and 13 bases lay between the germline ends. Germline V CDR1 and CDR2: SGHTA, FQGNSA. The CDR3 DNA reads TGTGCCAGCAGTCCGACAGTAGGCCAGCCCCAGCATTTT. Amino acids: CASSPTVGQPQHF.

This chain joins TRBV11-2 and TRBJ2-2; no firm D call. The germline V gene encodes CDR1 SGHAT and CDR2 FQNNGV. Trimming shortened V by 4 bases and J by 4 bases, and 13 bases separated the two germline ends. The CDR3 is 15 amino acids. As DNA, the CDR3 is TGTGCCAGCAGCTCCGTAACCGTCGGCACCGGGGAGCTGTTTTTT. Its protein is CASSSVTVGTGELFF.

This rearrangement joins TRBV7-2 to TRBJ1-1, with a possible D match to TRBD1 (6 bases). Trimming took off 3 bases at V and 1 base at J, with 9 bases between the two ends. Germline V gene data show CDR1 as SGHTA and CDR2 as FQGNSA. The CDR3 has 14 residues. CDR3 in amino acids: CASSFKQGNTEAFF. The CDR3 nucleotides are TGTGCCAGCAGCTTTAAACAGGGGAACACTGAAGCTTTCTTT.

The chain combines TRBV7-3 with TRBJ2-1; D may be TRBD2 (5 bases). Germline V gene sequence: CDR1 SGHTA, CDR2 FQGTGA. Trimming shortened V by 2 bases and J by 0 bases, and 8 bases separated the two germline ends. This CDR3 comprises 15 residues. CDR3 bases: TGTGCCAGCAGCTTAGAGGGTAGCTCCTACAATGAGCAGTTCTTC. Its protein product is CASSLEGSSYNEQFF.

In regard to this clone: Other DNA sequences from this sample encode an identical CDR3 as well. The rearrangement links TRBV7-2 to TRBJ1-3, with 10 bases aligning to TRBD1. The V gene end was trimmed by 0 bases and the J gene end by 0 bases; junction bases not matched to a gene: 14. The germline V gene has CDR1 SGHTA and CDR2 FQGNSA. This CDR3 spans 21 amino acids. The DNA of the CDR3 is TGTGCCAGCAGCTTAGCACGAGTCCCGGGACAGGGGACGAGCTCTGGAAACACCATATATTTT. Its translation is CASSLARVPGQGTSSGNTIYF.

The genes are TRBV10-3 and TRBJ1-2; D gene unclear. This CDR3 spans 13 amino acids. Deletions cut 5 bases from V and 0 bases from J, with 7 bases between. The V gene's germline CDR1 is ENHRY and CDR2 SYGVKD. The CDR3 sequence: CAISRKANYGYTF. CDR3 DNA sequence: TGTGCCATCAGTCGGAAAGCTAACTATGGCTACACCTTC.

The chain links TRBV7-8 to TRBJ2-5, with 15 bases aligning to TRBD2. In germline, CDR1 is SGHVS, CDR2 FQNEAQ. V shed 5 bases and J 1 base; nucleotides not matched to a gene: 8. The CDR3 runs to 18 residues. CDR3 DNA: TGTGCCAGCAGCCCGGGACTAGCGGGAGGCCCACGCCAAGAGACCCAGTACTTC. Its translation: CASSPGLAGGPRQETQYF.

By share of the sample, this clone is medium-sized (0.01 to 0.1%). This chain joins TRBV29-1 and TRBJ2-3; D may be TRBD1 (5 bases). The V and J ends lost 7 bases and 6 bases respectively, with 17 bases between them. CDR1 is SQVTM, CDR2 ANQGSEA, per germline. The CDR3 length is 13 residues. CDR3 sequence: CSATEGVGDTQYF. The DNA for the CDR3 is TGCAGCGCAACAGAAGGGGTGGGGGATACGCAGTATTTT.

The rearrangement uses TRBV30 and TRBJ2-7; tentative D call: TRBD1 (6 bases). There are 14 residues in the CDR3. CDR1 is GTSNPN, CDR2 SVGIG, per germline (reference sequence). Trimming stripped 4 bases from V and 6 bases from J, with 19 bases between. The CDR3 sequence: CAWTKQGLTGEQYF. In nucleotides, the CDR3 is TGTGCCTGGACCAAACAGGGATTGACGGGCGAGCAGTACTTC.

This clone occurred once. V and J are TRBV5-1 and TRBJ2-3; TRBD2 aligns across 8 bases. From germline, CDR1 is SGHRS and CDR2 YFSETQ. V shed 0 bases and J 1 base; nucleotides not matched to a gene: 1. The CDR3 has 15 amino acids. CDR3 region: CASSLAGGRTDTQYF. The CDR3 coding sequence is TGCGCCAGCAGCTTGGCGGGGGGGCGCACAGATACGCAGTATTTT. Looking up the rest from reference TRBV5-1 and TRBJ2-3 gives the full variable domain: KAGVTQTPRYLIKTRGQQVTLSCSPISGHRSVSWYQQTPGQGLQFLFEYFSETQRNKGNFPGRFSGRQFSNSRSEMNVSTLELGDSALYLCASSLAGGRTDTQYFGPGTRLTVL.

This clone was picked up a small number of times. The chain combines TRBV19 with TRBJ2-5; no firm D call. The V gene's germline CDR1 is LNHDA and CDR2 SQIVND (reference sequence). V was cut by 6 bases and J by 3 bases, with 14 bases left in between. The CDR3 has 14 amino acids. For the CDR3, the DNA is TGTGCCAGTAGCAGGTTTAACAGAGAAGAGACCCAGTACTTC. Its translation is CASSRFNREETQYF. Looking up the rest from reference TRBV19 and TRBJ2-5 gives the full variable domain: DGGITQSPKYLFRKEGQNVTLSCEQNLNHDAMYWYRQDPGQGLRLIYYSQIVNDFQKGDIAEGYSVSREKKESFPLTVTSAQKNPTAFYLCASSRFNREETQYFGPGTRLLVL.

V is TRBV15 and J is TRBJ2-5, with D perhaps given as TRBD1 or TRBD2 (5 bases each). The CDR3 totals 15 residues. Trimming stripped 1 base from V and 2 bases from J, with 11 bases between. Looked up from germline, CDR1 is LNHNV and CDR2 is YYDKDF (reference sequence). The CDR3 coding sequence is TGTGCCACCAGCAGAGGTTGGTGGGGGCAAGAGACCCAGTACTTC. As protein: CATSRGWWGQETQYF.

The V gene is TRBV30, the J gene TRBJ2-2; 9 bases line up with TRBD1. Trimming at V came to 3 bases and at J to 4 bases, leaving 6 bases not matched to a gene. The CDR3 consists of 15 residues. CDR1 and CDR2 from the germline V gene are GTSNPN and SVGIG (reference sequence). CDR3 residues: CAWRGGTGTTGELFF. Here the CDR3 DNA reads TGTGCCTGGAGGGGGGGGACAGGGACCACCGGGGAGCTGTTTTTT.

This chain uses TRBV11-2 with TRBJ2-7, with TRBD2 matching 7 bases. Germline CDR1 is SGHAT and CDR2 is FQNNGV. This CDR3 region has 16 residues. Unmatched junction bases numbered 6, after V lost 0 bases and J lost 1 base. CDR3 amino acids: CASSLEPPGGSYEQYF. CDR3 nucleotide sequence: TGTGCCAGCAGCTTAGAACCCCCGGGAGGTTCCTACGAGCAGTACTTC.